The text below deals with one T cell receptor beta chain. Its antigen is unidentified. The repertoire was sequenced with immunoSEQ multiplex PCR; TCRdb's copy has only in-frame clones and lacks some. The data hold some 74,000 clones, with roughly 93% observed a single time. This specimen belongs to a study of cytomegalovirus exposure and HLA in healthy donors. Overall study context: Later analysis reported that the 110 or so validation repertoires shared the platform of the approximately 690 first-cohort repertoires. Study results and limitations: Rare TCR sequences dominated, though some public TCRs recurred in many donors.

Germline V gene data show CDR1 as SGDLS and CDR2 as YYNGEE. Trimming removed 3 bases from V and 0 bases from J, with 10 bases in between. The CDR3 length is 16 residues. The donors were in the approximately 120-subject validation cohort; that cohort was separate from the roughly 620-subject first cohort. The sequence was collected from a woman aged 30 to 39 in good health and CMV-seronegative. This chain uses TRBV9 with TRBJ2-6; D not resolved. What was sequenced was PBMCs. The CDR3 bases are TGTGCCAGCAGCGGCGGCGCCGCCTCTGGGGCCAACGTCCTGACTTTC. Translating it yields CASSGGAASGANVLTF.